These 5 T cell receptor beta chains were all obtained from the same sample, sequenced in a study of radiotherapy plus CTLA-4 blockade in lung cancer. Profiled with immunoSEQ multiplex PCR; TCRdb holds only in-frame clones, not every one. The table shows some 80,000 clones, with 60% to 85% occurring only once. The sequencing used peripheral blood, collected from a patient treated with radiotherapy plus ipilimumab. These receptors all stem from a human donor with non-small cell lung cancer whose response to radiotherapy plus ipilimumab could not be evaluated. Some clones in this sample may be carry-over from other donors' samples.

V is TRBV5-1 and J is TRBJ2-5; tentative D call: TRBD1 (7 bases). The CDR3 loop spans 13 amino acids. The germline CDR1 and CDR2 sequences are SGHRS and YFSETQ. The V end was cut by 1 base, the J end by 4 bases, with 8 bases between. In DNA, the CDR3 is TGCGCCAGCAGCTTGCAGGGGGGAGAGACCCAGTACTTC. Translated, it gives CASSLQGGETQYF.

This clone has a single count. The rearrangement uses TRBV11-3 and TRBJ2-5; the D is unclear. The germline V gene has CDR1 SGHNT and CDR2 YENEEA. Trimming removed 5 bases from V and 4 bases from J, with 5 bases in between. The CDR3 is 11 residues long. CDR3 coding DNA: TGTGCCAGCAGCGCCGGAGAGACCCAGTACTTC. It yields the protein CASSAGETQYF.

This chain connects TRBV28 to TRBJ1-1; tentative D call: TRBD1 (5 bases). CDR1 MDHEN and CDR2 SYDVKM come from the germline V gene. This CDR3 region has 14 residues. V shed 1 base and J shed 4 bases, with 10 bases lying between them. CDR3: CASSLFPRATEAFF. The CDR3 DNA sequence: TGTGCCAGCAGTTTATTCCCCAGGGCCACTGAAGCTTTCTTT.

This clone came up once. CDR3 region: CASSSRGPIKSNQPQHF. The CDR3 coding sequence is TGTGCCAGCAGCTCCAGGGGACCAATCAAGAGCAATCAGCCCCAGCATTTT. The V and J genes are TRBV5-8 and TRBJ1-5; D may be TRBD1 (6 bases). This CDR3 contains 17 residues. In germline, CDR1 is SGHTS, CDR2 YDEGEE. V lost 3 bases to trimming and J lost 1 base, with 17 bases between them.

This chain uses TRBV28 with TRBJ1-6; maybe TRBD1 (6 bases). The CDR3 has 15 residues. V was trimmed by 8 bases and J by 6 bases, leaving 17 bases between them. The germline gives CDR1 MDHEN, CDR2 SYDVKM. The CDR3 reads CASSGQSRINSPLHF. For the CDR3, the DNA is TGTGCCAGCTCTGGACAGTCGAGGATTAATTCACCCCTCCACTTT.